This T cell receptor beta chain originates from a study of T cell responses to AZD1222 COVID-19 vaccine. Sequencing was performed with immunoSEQ multiplex PCR; in TCRdb, only in-frame clones are kept and a portion is missing. The sample holds around 100,000 clones, around 87% seen once. Germline lookup yields CDR1 SGHTA and CDR2 FQGNSA. Trimming pared 3 bases from V and 5 bases from J, leaving 13 bases between. The CDR3 runs to 14 residues. The TCR comes from an adult in good health. This specimen consisted of peripheral blood, obtained on day 0 of MenACWY control vaccination. The chain joins TRBV7-2 to TRBJ2-5, with TRBD1 as a possible D gene (6 bases). The CDR3 loop reads CASSFAIQGETQYF. Here the CDR3 DNA reads TGTGCCAGCAGCTTCGCGATACAGGGCGAGACCCAGTACTTC. Looking up the rest from reference TRBV7-2 and TRBJ2-5 gives the full variable domain: GAGVSQSPSNKVTEKGKDVELRCDPISGHTALYWYRQSLGQGLEFLIYFQGNSAPDKSGLPSDRFSAERTGGSVSTLTIQRTQQEDSAVYLCASSFAIQGETQYFGPGTRLLVL.